These T cell receptor beta chains were read from a single sample in a study of cytomegalovirus exposure and HLA in healthy donors. Sequenced by immunoSEQ multiplex PCR; TCRdb stores in-frame clones only, minus some. The sample table includes about 130,000 clones. Sequenced: PBMCs. The source is a woman in her thirties or forties in good health and CMV-seropositive. CDR3s include the opening cysteine and the closing phenylalanine or tryptophan. The D gene is left open where the match is weak.

D gene,J gene,V gene,CDR3 protein,CDR3 DNA
TRBD2,TRBJ2-7,TRBV7-2,CASSVLPGLANYEQYF,TGTGCCAGCAGCGTATTACCGGGACTAGCGAACTACGAGCAGTACTTC
TRBD1,TRBJ2-3,TRBV15,CATTTTGYADTQYF,TGTGCCACCACCACGACAGGGTACGCAGATACGCAGTATTTT
.,TRBJ2-1,TRBV4-2,CASSQAEAAAAGNEQFF,TGTGCCAGCAGCCAAGCCGAGGCAGCGGCGGCGGGCAATGAGCAGTTCTTC
TRBD1,TRBJ2-5,TRBV5-6,CASSLLGQGQQETQYF,TGTGCCAGCAGCTTATTAGGACAGGGTCAACAAGAGACCCAGTACTTC
TRBD2,TRBJ2-1,TRBV15,CATTRVAGANEQFF,TGTGCCACCACGAGGGTAGCGGGAGCGAATGAGCAGTTCTTC
.,TRBJ2-5,TRBV28,CASSLGGLWWGHQETQYF,TGTGCCAGCAGTTTAGGGGGCCTATGGTGGGGGCACCAAGAGACCCAGTACTTC
TRBD1,TRBJ1-2,TRBV11-2,CASSRGLSDREDEDTF,TGTGCCAGCAGCCGAGGCCTATCGGACAGGGAAGATGAGGACACCTTC
.,TRBJ2-1,TRBV30,CAWSGGLGNEQFF,TGTGCCTGGAGTGGGGGACTCGGGAATGAGCAGTTCTTC
.,TRBJ1-5,TRBV27,CASSLAPNSNQPQHF,TGTGCCAGCAGTTTAGCACCTAATAGCAATCAGCCCCAGCATTTT
.,TRBJ1-5,TRBV10-3,CAIGLGEDQPQHF,TGTGCCATCGGATTAGGGGAAGATCAGCCCCAGCATTTT
TRBD2,TRBJ2-1,TRBV9,CASSAPHGLATYNEQFF,TGTGCCAGCAGCGCACCTCACGGACTAGCGACCTACAATGAGCAGTTCTTC
TRBD2,TRBJ2-1,TRBV29-1,CSVPGLAGVDEQFF,TGCAGCGTTCCGGGACTAGCGGGAGTGGATGAGCAGTTCTTC
.,TRBJ2-1,TRBV27,CASGLYVNEQFF,TGTGCCAGCGGCCTTTACGTCAATGAGCAGTTCTTC
.,TRBJ2-7,TRBV13,CASSFGRGSSYEQYF,TGTGCCAGCAGCTTCGGACGGGGGAGCTCCTACGAGCAGTACTTC
TRBD1,TRBJ1-1,TRBV2,CASRDPGQLNTEAFF,TGTGCCAGCAGAGATCCGGGACAGTTGAACACTGAAGCTTTCTTT
.,TRBJ1-1,TRBV9,CASSPRTDSGEAFF,TGTGCCAGCAGCCCCCGGACAGATTCCGGTGAAGCTTTCTTT
.,TRBJ1-3,TRBV28,CATRGVVGNTIYF,TGTGCCACCCGGGGTGTAGTTGGAAACACCATATATTTT
.,TRBJ2-5,TRBV7-9,CASSLVRETQYF,TGTGCCAGCAGCTTAGTTCGGGAGACCCAGTACTTC
TRBD1,TRBJ1-2,TRBV9,CASSVLGTDYGYTF,TGTGCCAGCAGCGTTTTGGGGACAGACTATGGCTACACCTTC
.,TRBJ2-7,TRBV6-1,CASARMIDYEQYF,TGTGCCAGCGCACGGATGATTGACTACGAGCAGTACTTC
.,TRBJ1-1,TRBV9,CASSPAARPTEAFF,TGTGCCAGCAGCCCAGCGGCCAGGCCCACTGAAGCTTTCTTT
TRBD1,TRBJ2-7,TRBV29-1,CSVEKGTGDPYEQYF,TGCAGCGTTGAAAAGGGGACAGGGGATCCCTACGAGCAGTACTTC
.,TRBJ1-5,TRBV6-5,CASSLNRDQPQHF,TGTGCCAGCAGTTTAAACAGGGATCAGCCCCAGCATTTT
.,TRBJ2-7,TRBV7-2,CASSRSGTQLYEQYF,TGTGCCAGCAGCCGGTCGGGGACACAGCTCTACGAGCAGTACTTC
TRBD2,TRBJ2-5,TRBV29-1,CSVDTSGREETQYF,TGCAGCGTTGACACTAGCGGGAGGGAAGAGACCCAGTACTTC
TRBD2,TRBJ2-1,TRBV7-8,CASSPTGLAGIYNEQFF,TGTGCCAGCAGCCCGACCGGGCTAGCGGGTATCTACAATGAGCAGTTCTTC
TRBD2,TRBJ2-7,TRBV4-1,CASSLELADYEQYF,TGCGCCAGCAGCCTTGAACTAGCGGACTACGAGCAGTACTTC
TRBD1,TRBJ2-7,TRBV28,CASRLWGTGGHEQYF,TGTGCCAGCAGGCTATGGGGGACAGGGGGCCACGAGCAGTACTTC
TRBD2,TRBJ2-2,TRBV11-2,CASSSSGRFGELFF,TGTGCCAGCAGCTCCAGCGGGAGGTTCGGGGAGCTGTTTTTT
TRBD2,TRBJ2-2,TRBV9,CASISGENTGELFF,TGTGCCAGTATAAGCGGGGAGAACACCGGGGAGCTGTTTTTT
.,TRBJ2-3,TRBV27,CASSFVLFGDTQYF,TGTGCCAGCAGTTTCGTGTTATTCGGAGATACGCAGTATTTT
.,TRBJ1-1,TRBV6-5,CASRETTVRTEAFF,TGTGCCAGCAGGGAAACAACAGTTCGCACTGAAGCTTTCTTT
.,TRBJ1-4,TRBV4-1,CASSQVPGRATNEKLFF,TGCGCCAGCAGCCAAGTCCCGGGGAGGGCAACTAATGAAAAACTGTTTTTT
.,TRBJ2-3,TRBV10-3,CAIFAGNTDTQYF,TGTGCCATCTTTGCGGGGAACACAGATACGCAGTATTTT
TRBD1,TRBJ1-1,TRBV6-5,CASSTGRFTEAFF,TGTGCCAGCTCGACAGGGCGGTTCACTGAAGCTTTCTTT